The 13 T cell receptor beta chains in this list originate from one sample, sequenced in a study of blood T cell repertoires in COVID-19. The method was immunoSEQ multiplex PCR; TCRdb's version includes in-frame clones alone and lacks a portion of them. The table shows some 260,000 clones, with about 70% occurring only once. The sample consisted of peripheral blood. These receptor sequences come from a woman older than 75 with acute or convalescent COVID-19.

The chain is built from TRBV2 and TRBJ1-5; 7 bases agree with TRBD1. CDR1 and CDR2 from the germline V gene are SNHLY and FYNNEI. There are 15 residues in the CDR3. The V segment lost 6 bases and the J segment 3 bases; nucleotides outside the gene matches: 8. The CDR3 DNA reads as TGTGCCAGCAGAGCCGGGACAGTGAACAATCAGCCCCAGCATTTT. Translation gives CASRAGTVNNQPQHF.

The chain recombines TRBV19 with TRBJ1-1; 7 nucleotides align to TRBD1. The CDR3 has 15 residues. Germline V CDR1 and CDR2: LNHDA, SQIVND (reference sequence). V dropped 10 bases and J dropped 4; count of bases not matched to a gene: 15. The CDR3 spells CATTGQPISGTEAFF. Here the CDR3 DNA reads TGTGCCACTACGGGACAGCCCATCAGTGGCACTGAAGCTTTCTTT.

With regard to this clone: Germline and junction disagree at one end, which may indicate a read error. The rearrangement uses TRBV3-1 (or the pseudogene TRBV3-2) and TRBJ2-7, with unresolved D. The CDR3 is 12 amino acids. CDR1 is LGHDT, CDR2 YNNKEL, per germline (reference sequence). DNA of the CDR3: TGTGCCAGCAGCCAAAGCCGAGGCAAGGTAAGCTTC. It specifies CASSQSRGKVSF.

This rearrangement joins TRBV15 to TRBJ1-1; D unclear. The CDR3 spans 14 residues. Germline V lookup: CDR1 LNHNV, CDR2 YYDKDF (reference sequence). Deletions cut 4 bases from V and 2 bases from J, with 11 bases between. The CDR3 DNA reads TGTGCCACCAGCACAGCGGCATCTAACACTGAAGCTTTCTTT. Translation: CATSTAASNTEAFF.

The chain joins TRBV4-2 to TRBJ1-5, with D perhaps matching TRBD1 (5 bases). This CDR3 is built from 16 residues. Germline CDR1 LGHNA, CDR2 YNFKEQ. V lost 0 bases and J 4 bases, leaving 13 bases between the germline ends. CDR3 in amino acids: CASSQEGNAGNQPQHF. CDR3 bases: TGTGCCAGCAGCCAAGAGGGGAATGCAGGGAATCAGCCCCAGCATTTT.

The J gene is TRBJ1-1, the V gene TRBV4-2, with unresolved D. CDR1 LGHNA and CDR2 YNFKEQ come from the germline V gene. There are 14 residues in the CDR3. Trimming stripped 0 bases from V and 4 bases from J, with 9 bases between. CDR3 amino acids: CASSQDSEGTEAFF. In DNA, the CDR3 is TGTGCCAGCAGCCAAGATTCGGAGGGCACTGAAGCTTTCTTT.

V is TRBV7-6 and J is TRBJ2-7, with a tentative D call TRBD2 (5 bases). Deletions cut 1 base from V and 3 bases from J, with 13 bases between. This CDR3 has 15 amino acids. Germline CDR1 and CDR2: SGHVS and FNYEAQ. CDR3 residues: CASSLEIGIGYEQYF. The CDR3 nucleotides read TGTGCCAGCAGCTTAGAAATCGGGATCGGCTACGAGCAGTACTTC.

The chain is built from TRBV19 and TRBJ1-6; D remains unclear. V dropped 6 bases and J dropped 7 bases, with 10 bases sitting between them. Germline CDR1 is LNHDA and CDR2 is SQIVND (reference sequence). CDR3 size: 13 residues. DNA of the CDR3: TGTGCCAGTAGCCCTACAGTGAATTCACCCCTCCACTTT. Amino acids: CASSPTVNSPLHF.

V usage is TRBV2 and J usage is TRBJ2-1, with 7 bases fitting TRBD2. The ends lost 11 bases at V and 10 bases at J; junction bases unmatched: 20. This CDR3 is 15 amino acids long. CDR1 and CDR2 from the germline V gene are SNHLY and FYNNEI. CDR3 residues: CAGHQGLIAFEEQFF. In nucleotides, the CDR3 is TGTGCCGGCCACCAGGGACTAATCGCCTTCGAGGAGCAGTTCTTC.

This clone has more than one count but fewer than ten. At the DNA level, this CDR3 is encoded by other sequences in the same sample as well. The genes are TRBV27 and TRBJ1-5, with D unresolved. The CDR3 spans 13 residues. The V end was cut by 6 bases, the J end by 2 bases, with 8 bases between. CDR1 and CDR2 (germline): MNHEY, SMNVEV (reference sequence). CDR3 sequence: CASSFRGNQPQHF. In DNA form, the CDR3 reads TGTGCCAGCAGCTTCCGGGGCAATCAGCCCCAGCATTTT.

The rearrangement uses TRBV5-4 and TRBJ2-3; 7 bases fit TRBD2. The germline V gene has CDR1 SGHNT and CDR2 YYREEE (reference sequence). Trimming took 1 base from V and 5 from J; bases not matched to a gene: 1. This CDR3 contains 13 residues. CDR3 nucleotides: TGTGCCAGCAGCTTGAAGCGGGGAGATACGCAGTATTTT. This codes for CASSLKRGDTQYF.

The CDR3 coding sequence is TGCAGCGTCAGAAACAGGGACCCCCAATCACCCCTCCACTTT. It is translated as CSVRNRDPQSPLHF. The chain couples TRBV29-1 to TRBJ1-6; D is perhaps TRBD1 (6 bases). Between the trimmed V and J ends, which lost 6 bases and 10 bases, there was a span of 19 bases. The CDR3 sequence is 14 residues long. Germline-derived CDR1 and CDR2 are SQVTM and ANQGSEA. The full variable domain, completed using reference TRBV29-1 and TRBJ1-6, is SAVISQKPSRDICQRGTSLTIQCQVDSQVTMMFWYRQQPGQSLTLIATANQGSEATYESGFVIDKFPISRPNLTFSTLTVSNMSPEDSSIYLCSVRNRDPQSPLHFGNGTRLTVT.

The chain recombines TRBV29-1 with TRBJ2-3; 7 bases are a match to TRBD1. V shed 3 bases, J shed 2 bases, and the junction held 5 bases outside the gene matches. CDR1 is SQVTM and CDR2 is ANQGSEA in the germline V gene. The CDR3 runs 14 residues. In nucleotides, the CDR3 is TGCAGCGTTGAGGGACAGTCACACACAGATACGCAGTATTTT. Translated, it gives CSVEGQSHTDTQYF.